This entry lists 7 T cell receptor beta chains sequenced from one sample in a study of molecular identifiers for immune sequencing clone quantification. TCRdb recomputed calls from the PCR reads with MiXCR, one row per CDR3 protein. The sample lists some 580,000 distinct CDR3 sequences, 25% occurring once. What was sequenced was naive CD8+ T cells from blood, with Jurkat cell RNA spiked in. Described subset: FACS-sorted CD8+CD4-CCR7+CD45RA+ naive T cells. The receptors were sampled from a human donor in good health. Some libraries in this study had Jurkat cell RNA spiked in.

This clonotype was counted at least ten times. The V call is TRBV7-2, the J call TRBJ2-3; 7 nucleotides agree with TRBD1. V trimming: 1 base; J trimming: 5 bases; junction bases outside the gene matches: 3. The CDR3 is 14 amino acids. From germline, CDR1 is SGHTA and CDR2 FQGNSA. The CDR3 reads CASSLGQGRDTQYF. The CDR3 DNA is TGTGCCAGCAGCTTAGGACAGGGAAGAGATACGCAGTATTTT.

This clonotype was counted at least ten times. V usage is TRBV12-3 or TRBV12-4 and J usage is TRBJ2-7; TRBD2 matches at 10 bases. V was pared by 2 bases and J by 7 bases, with 5 bases of the junction left unmatched. CDR3 length equals 14 residues. The CDR3 DNA follows: TGTGCCAGCAGTTTACTAGCGGGAGTCTGGGAGCAGTACTTC. Its protein product is CASSLLAGVWEQYF.

V is TRBV7-9 and J is TRBJ2-1; D is undetermined. The CDR3 is made up of 12 amino acids. V shed 7 bases and J shed 4 bases, with 8 bases lying between them. In germline, CDR1 is SEHNR, CDR2 FQNEAQ (reference sequence). The CDR3, as DNA: TGTGCCAGCATCGGACGTTACAATGAGCAGTTCTTC. It codes for CASIGRYNEQFF.

This rearrangement joins TRBV19 to TRBJ2-2; 11 bases match TRBD2. J gave up 5 bases and V 11 bases, and 10 bases lay outside the gene matches. The germline V gene has CDR1 LNHDA and CDR2 SQIVND (reference sequence). The CDR3 sequence is 15 residues long. The DNA of the CDR3 is TGTGCCGGTACCCCGTCTAGCGGGGGGACCGGGGAGCTGTTTTTT. It is translated as CAGTPSSGGTGELFF. The full variable domain, rest sourced from reference TRBV19 and TRBJ2-2, is DGGITQSPKYLFRKEGQNVTLSCEQNLNHDAMYWYRQDPGQGLRLIYYSQIVNDFQKGDIAEGYSVSREKKESFPLTVTSAQKNPTAFYLCAGTPSSGGTGELFFGEGSRLTVL.

Details on this clonotype: A much larger clonotype is one base distant, so this may be a read error. For the CDR3, the DNA is TGTGCCAGCAGTTACATCTACGGGGGTGTGACTGAAGCTTTCTTT. This gives the protein CASSYIYGGVTEAFF. This rearrangement joins TRBV6-5 to TRBJ1-1, with D possibly being TRBD1 (5 bases). Per germline, CDR1 MNHEY and CDR2 SVGAGI. The CDR3 loop spans 15 amino acids. V lost 2 bases and J lost 5, with 15 bases in between.

As to this clonotype: A read error may be the cause here, since a much bigger clone is one base away. This chain uses TRBV13 with TRBJ2-5, with D possibly being TRBD2 (6 bases). Germline loops: CDR1 PRHDT, CDR2 FYEKMQ (reference sequence). The CDR3 loop spans 14 amino acids. In DNA form, the CDR3 reads TGTGCCGGCAGCGCCCCCGGGACTCAAGAGACCCAGTACTTC. Amino acids: CAGSAPGTQETQYF.

The V gene is TRBV7-9, the J gene TRBJ2-5; D is undetermined. Germline loops: CDR1 SEHNR, CDR2 FQNEAQ (reference sequence). This CDR3 contains 16 residues. V lost 1 base and J 5 bases, leaving 17 bases between the germline ends. The CDR3 DNA reads as TGTGCCAGCAGCTTAGATCCGGCCCGAGTGAGGGAGACCCAGTACTTC. Translation: CASSLDPARVRETQYF.